This is a list of T cell receptor beta chains from one sample in a study of blood T cell repertoires in COVID-19. Clones were sequenced by immunoSEQ multiplex PCR, and TCRdb holds only the in-frame ones, with some missing. The sample records about 130,000 clones, about 85% being singletons. Sequencing was performed on peripheral blood. These receptors originate from a man between 65 and 85 years old with acute or convalescent COVID-19. CDR3s include the opening cysteine and the closing phenylalanine or tryptophan. A D gene is named only where the DNA matches it firmly.

D: .
J: TRBJ1-2
V: TRBV10-1
CDR3: CASSEHLQGYGYTF
DNA: TGCGCCAGCAGTGAGCACCTTCAGGGCTACGGCTACACCTTC

D: .
J: TRBJ1-5
V: TRBV28
CDR3: CASSFTIYRDSNQPQHF
DNA: TGTGCCAGCAGTTTTACCATCTACAGGGACAGCAATCAGCCCCAGCATTTT

D: .
J: TRBJ1-6
V: TRBV7-9
CDR3: CASSLGENSPLHF
DNA: TGTGCCAGCAGCTTAGGGGAGAATTCACCCCTCCACTTT

D: .
J: TRBJ1-2
V: TRBV4-1
CDR3: CASSPRELYGYTF
DNA: TGCGCCAGCAGCCCCCGCGAACTCTATGGCTACACCTTC

D: .
J: TRBJ1-5
V: TRBV6-6
CDR3: CASRGAGNQPQHF
DNA: TGTGCCAGCAGAGGGGCAGGGAATCAGCCCCAGCATTTT

D: TRBD1
J: TRBJ2-7
V: TRBV18
CDR3: CASSRGTGGTYEQYF
DNA: TGTGCCAGCTCACGGGGGACAGGCGGTACCTACGAGCAGTACTTC

D: .
J: TRBJ1-2
V: TRBV3-1/TRBV3-2
CDR3: CASSRGDGYTF
DNA: TGTGCCAGCAGCCGAGGAGACGGCTACACCTTC

D: .
J: TRBJ1-1
V: TRBV6-1
CDR3: CASSEGGGILTEAFF
DNA: TGTGCCAGCAGTGAAGGGGGGGGGATACTCACTGAAGCTTTCTTT

D: .
J: TRBJ1-1
V: TRBV7-6
CDR3: CASSLSGTWPLNTEAFF
DNA: TGTGCCAGCAGCTTATCCGGGACATGGCCTTTGAACACTGAAGCTTTCTTT

D: TRBD1
J: TRBJ1-1
V: TRBV18
CDR3: CASSLGGTGLNTEAFF
DNA: TGTGCCAGCTCACTCGGCGGGACAGGGTTGAACACTGAAGCTTTCTTT

D: .
J: TRBJ1-1
V: TRBV7-2
CDR3: CASSPSSDRNTEAFF
DNA: TGTGCCAGCAGCCCCTCCTCGGACAGGAACACTGAAGCTTTCTTT

D: .
J: TRBJ1-1
V: TRBV11-1
CDR3: CASSLGWLAPTEAFF
DNA: TGTGCCAGCAGCTTAGGATGGCTGGCTCCCACTGAAGCTTTCTTT

D: TRBD1
J: TRBJ2-3
V: TRBV5-4
CDR3: CASSLVRTGGSDTQYF
DNA: TGTGCCAGCAGCTTGGTGAGGACAGGGGGCTCAGATACGCAGTATTTT